This T cell receptor (beta chain) is drawn from a study of T cell responses to AZD1222 COVID-19 vaccine. As to this clone: Its specificity is unknown.

General study findings and limits: In a largely white British group with more females than males, clonal diversity was possibly underestimated. Dominant CD4 TCR responses targeted spike regions 160-218 and 743-854.

Profiled with immunoSEQ multiplex PCR; TCRdb holds only in-frame clones, not every one. The sample records over 130,000 clones, 92% being singletons. Germline V gene data show CDR1 as GTSNPN and CDR2 as SVGIG (reference sequence). This CDR3 spans 15 amino acids. Trimming left V 2 bases short and J 3 bases short, with 13 bases between. The genes are TRBV30 and TRBJ1-4; D uncertain. This specimen consisted of peripheral blood, obtained 28 days after the second AZD1222 dose. The receptor was isolated from an adult who received the AZD1222 COVID-19 vaccine. CDR3 nucleotides: TGTGCCTGGAGTCCCCTGACCGAAGCTAATGAAAAACTGTTTTTT. Its translation is CAWSPLTEANEKLFF.